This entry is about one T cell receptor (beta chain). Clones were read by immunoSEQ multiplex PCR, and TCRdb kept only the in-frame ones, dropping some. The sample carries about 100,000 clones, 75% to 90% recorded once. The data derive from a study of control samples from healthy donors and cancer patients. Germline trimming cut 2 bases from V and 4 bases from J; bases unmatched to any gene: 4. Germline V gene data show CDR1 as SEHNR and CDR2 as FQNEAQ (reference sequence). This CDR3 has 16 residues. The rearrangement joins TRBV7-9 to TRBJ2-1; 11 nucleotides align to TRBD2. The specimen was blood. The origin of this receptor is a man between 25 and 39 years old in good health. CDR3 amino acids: CASSLPTSGSYNEQFF. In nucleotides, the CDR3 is TGTGCCAGCAGCTTACCTACTAGCGGGAGTTACAATGAGCAGTTCTTC.